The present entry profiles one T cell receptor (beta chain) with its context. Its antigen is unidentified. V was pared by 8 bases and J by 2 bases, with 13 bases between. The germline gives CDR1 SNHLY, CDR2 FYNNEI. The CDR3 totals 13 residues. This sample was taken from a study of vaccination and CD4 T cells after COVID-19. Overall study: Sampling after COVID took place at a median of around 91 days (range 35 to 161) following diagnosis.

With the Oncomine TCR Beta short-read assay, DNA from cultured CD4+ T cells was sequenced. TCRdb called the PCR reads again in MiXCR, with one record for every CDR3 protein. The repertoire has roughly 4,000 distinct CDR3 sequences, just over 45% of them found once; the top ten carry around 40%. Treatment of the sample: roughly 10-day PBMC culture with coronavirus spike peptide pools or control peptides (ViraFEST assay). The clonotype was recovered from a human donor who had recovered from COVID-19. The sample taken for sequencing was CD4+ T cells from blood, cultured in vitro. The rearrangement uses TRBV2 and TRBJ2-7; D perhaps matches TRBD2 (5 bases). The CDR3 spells CASCASRTYEQYF. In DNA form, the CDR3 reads TGTGCCAGCTGTGCTAGCCGAACCTACGAGCAGTACTTC. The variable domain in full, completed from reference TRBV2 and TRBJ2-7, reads EPEVTQTPSHQVTQMGQEVILRCVPISNHLYFYWYRQILGQKVEFLVSFYNNEISEKSEIFDDQFSVERPDGSNFTLKIRSTKLEDSAMYFCASCASRTYEQYFGPGTRLTVT.